There are a few counts of the clone carrying this TCR beta chain. The antigen is not known. The TCR beta CDR3 regions underwent amplification using RNA transcripts as the source. Using the HTBI primer set, a first-round RT-PCR was run on the TCR CDR3. MiXCR, run by TCRdb on the multiplex PCR reads, gives a single entry per CDR3 protein. Among around 560,000 distinct CDR3 sequences listed, 16% were seen once. V was cut by 4 bases and J by 8 bases, with 15 bases left in between. Germline values: CDR1 SEHNR, CDR2 FQNEAQ (reference sequence). This CDR3 comprises 14 residues. The sample originates from a study of T cells in Graves' hyperthyroidism and ophthalmopathy. Study-wide findings and caveats: Among clonotypes expanded in thyroid above 0.001, most were also found in blood.

This chain joins TRBV7-9 and TRBJ2-1, with D possibly TRBD2 on 6 matching bases. The receptor was derived from a woman under 30 with Graves' hyperthyroidism. Sequencing was done on a sample of blood. This chain's CDR3 is CASSYRDLEHEQFF. In DNA, the CDR3 is TGTGCCAGCAGCTATAGGGACTTAGAGCATGAGCAGTTCTTC.